The next 14 T cell receptor beta chains were all read from a single sample in a study of blood T cell repertoires in COVID-19. TCRdb's copy holds only in-frame clones and misses some; the assay was immunoSEQ multiplex PCR. The sample shows 120,000 or so clones, around 85% of them seen only once. Sequenced: peripheral blood. The receptors were sampled from a man aged 50 to 60 with acute or convalescent COVID-19.

The CDR3 loop is CASGQTSYNSPLHF. The CDR3 region has the DNA TGTGCCAGTGGACAGACCTCCTATAATTCACCCCTCCACTTT. The rearrangement joins TRBV6-5 to TRBJ1-6, with D perhaps TRBD1 (6 bases). This CDR3 comprises 14 residues. Germline CDR1 reads MNHEY; CDR2 reads SVGAGI. Trimming pared 9 bases from V and 0 bases from J, leaving 9 bases between.

This clone was detected only once. The chain links TRBV7-3 to TRBJ2-5; TRBD2 might be the D (6 bases). V was trimmed by 3 bases and J by 4 bases, leaving 9 bases between them. Germline V gene data show CDR1 as SGHTA and CDR2 as FQGTGA. This CDR3 spans 13 amino acids. CDR3 residues: CASSLEGGETQYF. CDR3 coding DNA: TGTGCCAGCAGCTTGGAGGGTGGAGAGACCCAGTACTTC.

V usage is TRBV9 and J usage is TRBJ1-2, with 7 bases lining up with TRBD1. Trimming took 3 bases from V and 8 from J; bases not matched to a gene: 7. Germline V CDR1 and CDR2: SGDLS, YYNGEE. The CDR3 has 13 residues. The CDR3 sequence: CASSAPQGFGYTF. The CDR3 bases are TGTGCCAGCAGCGCACCACAGGGGTTCGGCTACACCTTC.

This chain connects TRBV19 to TRBJ1-5; TRBD1 is a possible D gene (6 bases). Trimming took off 5 bases at V and 0 bases at J, with 14 bases between the two ends. CDR3 length equals 16 residues. The V gene's germline CDR1 is LNHDA and CDR2 SQIVND (reference sequence). The CDR3, as DNA: TGTGCCAGTAGTGCTCAGGGGACATATAGCAATCAGCCCCAGCATTTT. Amino acids: CASSAQGTYSNQPQHF.

This chain connects TRBV5-1 to TRBJ1-1; D gene uncertain. The CDR3 consists of 14 residues. The V and J ends lost 4 bases and 0 bases respectively, with 10 bases between them. Per germline, CDR1 SGHRS and CDR2 YFSETQ. This CDR3 is CASSVSPVNTEAFF. The CDR3 DNA reads as TGCGCCAGCAGCGTATCCCCTGTGAACACTGAAGCTTTCTTT.

The chain links TRBV3-1 (or the pseudogene TRBV3-2) to TRBJ2-4, with D possibly matching TRBD2 (6 bases). This CDR3 contains 15 residues. In germline, CDR1 is LGHDT, CDR2 YNNKEL (reference sequence). V lost 0 bases, J lost 7 bases, and 13 bases lay in between. The CDR3 is CASSQDLNSGNIQYF. As DNA, the CDR3 is TGTGCCAGCAGCCAAGATCTTAACAGCGGGAACATTCAGTACTTC.

The chain is built from TRBV10-3 and TRBJ1-5; 10 positions agree with TRBD1. The V gene's germline CDR1 is ENHRY and CDR2 SYGVKD. V lost 6 bases to trimming and J lost 1 base; unmatched junction nucleotides: 3. The CDR3 is made up of 15 amino acids. The CDR3, as DNA: TGTGCCATCAGCGCGGGACAGGGGAGCAATCAGCCCCAGCATTTT. Protein: CAISAGQGSNQPQHF.

Only a few counts were recorded for this clone. The V and J genes are TRBV19 and TRBJ1-5; D not certain. V lost 7 bases and J 7 bases, leaving 20 bases between the germline ends. The CDR3 length is 15 residues. Germline V gene lookup returns CDR1 LNHDA and CDR2 SQIVND (reference sequence). This CDR3 is CASTSTSLAQQPQHF. The CDR3 DNA follows: TGTGCCAGTACCTCAACTAGTCTCGCTCAGCAGCCCCAGCATTTT.

The CDR3 nucleotides read TGTGCCAGCAGTATAGATACCTCGACTGGTGGGGAGCTGTTTTTT. It yields the protein CASSIDTSTGGELFF. The chain has TRBV28 and TRBJ2-2; D ambiguous. The V end was cut by 5 bases, the J end by 8 bases, with 18 bases between. The CDR3 is 15 residues long. The germline V gene encodes CDR1 MDHEN and CDR2 SYDVKM.

The genes are TRBV9 and TRBJ1-1; weak D call: TRBD1 (6 bases). Deletions cut 4 bases from V and 4 bases from J, with 17 bases between. This CDR3 spans 15 amino acids. In germline, CDR1 is SGDLS, CDR2 YYNGEE. DNA for the CDR3: TGTGCCAGCAGCCCGCCTACAGGGTTCAGCACTGAAGCTTTCTTT. As protein: CASSPPTGFSTEAFF.

The chain links TRBV11-2 to TRBJ1-2, with D unclear. V was trimmed by 5 bases and J by 8 bases, leaving 12 bases between them. The CDR3 has 12 amino acids. Germline V gives CDR1 SGHAT, CDR2 FQNNGV. CDR3 loop: CASSLSGQGYTF. Written as DNA, the CDR3 is TGTGCCAGCAGCCTATCGGGTCAGGGCTACACCTTC.

J is TRBJ2-2 and V is TRBV9; D might be TRBD1 (5 bases). The CDR3 has 17 residues. Trimming shortened V by 1 base and J by 3 bases, and 16 bases separated the two germline ends. Germline CDR1 and CDR2: SGDLS and YYNGEE. In DNA, the CDR3 is TGTGCCAGCAGCGTAACGAGCAGGGTAATTGACACCGGGGAGCTGTTTTTT. It encodes CASSVTSRVIDTGELFF.

This chain connects TRBV30 to TRBJ2-3, with D possibly TRBD1 on 5 matching bases. CDR1 and CDR2 (germline): GTSNPN, SVGIG (reference sequence). Trimming cost V 0 bases and J 4 bases, with 8 bases left between them. CDR3 length: 13 residues. The CDR3 DNA reads TGTGCCTGGAGTGTACGACAGTCAGATACGCAGTATTTT. Its protein is CAWSVRQSDTQYF.

The rearrangement uses TRBV6-4 and TRBJ1-6; no clear D. Trimming pared 4 bases from V and 4 bases from J, leaving 11 bases between. Germline CDR1 is MRHNA and CDR2 is SNTAGT. The CDR3 is made up of 15 amino acids. Written as DNA, the CDR3 is TGTGCCAGCAGTGTTTCAGGAACTTATAATTCACCCCTCCACTTT. This encodes CASSVSGTYNSPLHF.